These T cell receptor beta chains were read from a single sample in a study of technical replicates of blood from a handful of donors. Repertoires were generated with immunoSEQ multiplex PCR, while TCRdb's copy carries only in-frame clones and drops some. The table lists tens of thousands of clones, 93% of them singletons. The sequenced sample was PBMCs. The receptors were sampled from a human donor in good health. Some clones in this sample may be carry-over from other donors' samples. The CDR3 runs from the conserved cysteine through the conserved F or W. A D gene is named only where the DNA matches it firmly. Not every row has a clone size; where given, it reads once, few, many or a size class.

CDR3 DNA	CDR3 protein	V gene	J gene	D gene	clone size
TGTGCCAGCAGCTTCCCCGGGACACCTAACACCGGGGAGCTGTTTTTT	CASSFPGTPNTGELFF	TRBV7-8	TRBJ2-2	.	.
TGTGCCAGCAGCTTAGTTGGGGACACTTCAAGCTCCGGGCAGTACTTC	CASSLVGDTSSSGQYF	TRBV13	TRBJ2-7	.	.
TGTGCCAGCAGCTTCCGGGAGCCAAGAGTCTACAATGAGCAGTTCTTC	CASSFREPRVYNEQFF	TRBV11-2	TRBJ2-1	.	.
TGTGCCAGCAGCTTTGGTAGCTCTAAGGGGGAGACCCAGTACTTC	CASSFGSSKGETQYF	TRBV11-2	TRBJ2-5	.	.
TGTGCCAGCAGCTCAGGGTGGGACACAGATACGCAGTATTTT	CASSSGWDTDTQYF	TRBV7-2	TRBJ2-3	.	.
TGTGCCAGCAGTCTACAGGGTCCGAACACCGGGGAGCTGTTTTTT	CASSLQGPNTGELFF	TRBV6-6	TRBJ2-2	.	.
TGTGCCAGCAGTTACTCGAGTGCGGGGCCCCAGCATTTT	CASSYSSAGPQHF	TRBV6-5	TRBJ1-5	.	.
TGTGCCAGCAGCTGGGCAGGCGATAATTCACCCCTCCACTTT	CASSWAGDNSPLHF	TRBV6-6	TRBJ1-6	.	.
TGTGCCAGCAGCGTAGAACAGATTGGAAACACCATATATTTT	CASSVEQIGNTIYF	TRBV9	TRBJ1-3	.	.
TGTGCCAGCACTGGCAGGGGGAGAGACGAGCAGTACTTC	CASTGRGRDEQYF	TRBV5-4	TRBJ2-7	TRBD1	.
TGTGCCAGCAGCTTGGAACAGGGCTCCTACGAGCAGTACTTC	CASSLEQGSYEQYF	TRBV5-4	TRBJ2-7	.	.
TGTGCCAGCAGTGTACTCCGGGACAGGGACCACGAGCAGTACTTC	CASSVLRDRDHEQYF	TRBV27	TRBJ2-7	TRBD1	.
TGTGCCTGGAGCTGGGGAGGGAATGAGCAGTTCTTC	CAWSWGGNEQFF	TRBV30	TRBJ2-1	TRBD2	medium-sized
TGTGCCAGCAGCGTAGAACTAGCGGGGGGGGGTACGCAGTATTTT	CASSVELAGGGTQYF	TRBV9	TRBJ2-3	TRBD2	.
TGTGCCAGCAGCCCCTCCGGGAGCTCCTACAATGAGCAGTTCTTC	CASSPSGSSYNEQFF	TRBV4-2	TRBJ2-1	.	.
TGTGCCAGCAGCCCGGACAGAGCGTACGAGCAGTACTTC	CASSPDRAYEQYF	TRBV7-9	TRBJ2-7	.	.
TGCGCCAGCACCGCGGCCGGAAGCTCCTACAATGAGCAGTTCTTC	CASTAAGSSYNEQFF	TRBV5-1	TRBJ2-1	.	.
TGTGCCAGCAGCCTGAGCGGGAACGGCGGGGAGCTGTTTTTT	CASSLSGNGGELFF	TRBV9	TRBJ2-2	TRBD2	.
TGCGCCAGCAGCCTTCCGGGGGGCTCGGCAGATACGCAGTATTTT	CASSLPGGSADTQYF	TRBV5-1	TRBJ2-3	.	.
TGCGCCAGCAGTGAGGGTAGCAATCAGCCCCAGCATTTT	CASSEGSNQPQHF	TRBV5-1	TRBJ1-5	.	.
TGTGCCAGCAGCAACGGACTTGGAGCTAATGAAAAACTGTTTTTT	CASSNGLGANEKLFF	TRBV5-6	TRBJ1-4	.	.
TGCGCCAGCAGCCAAGCGAGGGCGACAGGGGTATCCGAGCAGTACTTC	CASSQARATGVSEQYF	TRBV4-3	TRBJ2-7	TRBD1	.
TGTGCCAGCAGTACGAGGGAGAACACTGAAGCTTTCTTT	CASSTRENTEAFF	TRBV6-4	TRBJ1-1	.	.
TGTGCCAGCAGCTTAGTGGCTGGGCAGGGGGGCGAGCAGTACTTC	CASSLVAGQGGEQYF	TRBV7-9	TRBJ2-7	.	.
TGTGCCTGGAGTGTACCCCTAGCGACCACAGATACGCAGTATTTT	CAWSVPLATTDTQYF	TRBV30	TRBJ2-3	.	.
TGTGCCAGCAGTGAGCGACCCATTCCGGGACTAGGCTACGAGCAGTACTTC	CASSERPIPGLGYEQYF	TRBV2	TRBJ2-7	TRBD2	.